This T cell receptor beta chain was found in a study of glioma-infiltrating T cells listed by TCRdb under 2016. Some background on the complete study: The study sequenced TCR alpha- and beta-chain repertoires from glioma tissue, from non-neoplastic brain tissue and from matched peripheral blood mononuclear cells. The paired cohort comprised three low-grade glioma patients, 7 or 8 primary glioblastoma patients and three non-glioma patients contributing non-neoplastic brain tissue. To measure divergence between tissue and blood T-cell populations, each tissue-infiltrating repertoire was compared with the peripheral blood repertoire of the same patient. The research as a whole found: The group comparisons were based on small numbers of patients: three non-neoplastic, three low-grade glioma and about eight glioblastoma patients. Only a very small number of CDR3 sequences turned up in both tissue and blood, a result put down to high CDR3 diversity combined with limited sampling. VJ-independent divergence between tissue and blood was lower than expected in non-neoplastic patients but higher than expected in all gliomas, particularly low-grade gliomas.

TCR alpha and beta CDR3 regions were amplified with the iRepertoire nested amplicon-rescue multiplex PCR (arm-PCR) platform from RNA. The input for one-step reverse transcription and amplification was about 95-450 ng of either tissue mRNA or PBMC total RNA. Following bead purification, Illumina adapters were added through a secondary multiplex PCR, and the libraries were then gel-purified between 200 and 400 bp. Libraries carried internal 6-nucleotide barcodes used for demultiplexing. Sequencing of the libraries was done on an Illumina MiSeq using 2x220 or 2x250 nucleotide paired-end reads. In the authors' own workflow: Paired reads were merged with FLASH 1.2.11 and aligned to the GRCh37 human genome with BWA-MEM before extracting TRA and TRB reads. For V and J assignment, an IMGT-derived reference of cassette sequences and CDR3 motifs that included pseudogenes was used. Three-frame translation of reads was performed, and productive CDR3s were defined as those with a C...FGXG motif and no stop codons. Unique combinations of V-J cassette pair and CDR3 amino acid sequence were defined as clonotypes. Reads were filtered by Hamming distance, thresholded by each sample's sequence error rate in mapped regions. The raw public reads went through TCRdb reprocessing: fastp at Q25, MiXCR clone calling, in-frame beta chains kept. CDR3 protein sequences are deduplicated, and each keeps its most common genes and DNA. TCRdb's processing, not the study's, gives the V and J calls here. Here the sample has 35,000 to 45,000 distinct CDR3 sequences; 20% to 25% occur a single time. The top ten clonotypes cover 5% to 7.5% of the sample.

In the case of this clonotype: Its antigen remains undetermined. An end of the junction does not agree with germline; a read error may underlie this.

Spanning cysteine to phenylalanine, the CDR3 consists of 16 amino acids. The kept DNA is CDR3 alone, 48 bases in frame from the first base. As encoded in the germline V gene, CDR1 is MDHEN while CDR2 is SYDVKM. The sequenced sample consisted of glioma tissue, nonneoplastic brain tissue, or PBMCs (not recorded which). The sequence was collected from a human donor with low-grade glioma or glioblastoma, undergoing nonglioma brain surgery, or in good health (not recorded which). This sequence uses TRBV28 and TRBJ2-7; TRBD2 could be the D gene, as 7 bases match. In nucleotide form, the sequence is TGCGACAGCAGTCTTCTGGGAGGGGGTTCGTCCTACGAGCAGTACTTC. Its translation reads: CDSSLLGGGSSYEQYF. The CDR3 plus the reference TRBV28 and TRBJ2-7 genes for the other parts give the full variable domain: DVKVTQSSRYLVKRTGEKVFLECVQDMDHENMFWYRQDPGLGLRLIYFSYDVKMKEKGDIPEGYSVSREKKERFSLILESASTNQTSMYLCDSSLLGGGSSYEQYFGPGTRLTVT.